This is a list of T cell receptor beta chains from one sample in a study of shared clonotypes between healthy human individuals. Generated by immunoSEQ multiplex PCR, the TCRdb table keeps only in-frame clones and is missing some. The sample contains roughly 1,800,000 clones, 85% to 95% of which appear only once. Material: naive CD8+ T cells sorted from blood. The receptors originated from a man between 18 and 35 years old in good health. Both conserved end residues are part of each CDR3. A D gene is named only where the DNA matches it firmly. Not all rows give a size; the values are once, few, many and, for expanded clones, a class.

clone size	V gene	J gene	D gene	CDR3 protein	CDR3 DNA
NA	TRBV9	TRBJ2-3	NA	CASSGYTDTQYF	TGTGCCAGCAGCGGCTACACAGATACGCAGTATTTT
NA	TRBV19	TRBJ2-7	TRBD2	CASSKGGGIREQYF	TGTGCCAGTAGTAAGGGCGGGGGGATTCGCGAGCAGTACTTC
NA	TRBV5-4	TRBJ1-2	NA	CASSLDVVGSGYTF	TGTGCCAGCAGCTTGGATGTTGTGGGCTCTGGCTACACCTTC
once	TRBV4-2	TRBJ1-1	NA	CASSQDDTGLLGAFF	TGTGCCAGCAGCCAAGACGACACAGGGTTACTGGGAGCTTTCTTT
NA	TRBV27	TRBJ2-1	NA	CASSLSGSEQFF	TGTGCCAGCAGTTTATCTGGGAGCGAGCAGTTCTTC
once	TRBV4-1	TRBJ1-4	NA	CASSLSPRGLFNEKLFF	TGCGCCAGCAGTCTCTCCCCGCGGGGTCTTTTTAATGAAAAACTGTTTTTT
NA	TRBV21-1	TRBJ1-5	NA	CASRDQPQHF	TGTGCCAGTCGGGATCAGCCCCAGCATTTT
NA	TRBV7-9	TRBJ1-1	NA	CASSLASPEAFF	TGTGCCAGCAGCTTAGCCAGCCCTGAAGCTTTCTTT
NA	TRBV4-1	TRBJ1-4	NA	CASSQEGTRVGKLFF	TGCGCCAGCAGCCAAGAAGGGACCCGGGTGGGAAAACTGTTTTTT
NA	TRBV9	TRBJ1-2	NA	CASSSNRFPNYGYTF	TGTGCCAGCAGCTCGAACAGATTTCCTAACTATGGCTACACCTTC
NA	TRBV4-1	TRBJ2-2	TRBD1	CASSLPGTGLAGELFF	TGCGCCAGCAGCCTACCTGGGACAGGGTTAGCCGGGGAGCTGTTTTTT
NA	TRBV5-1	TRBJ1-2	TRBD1	CASSNPGQGPTYGYTF	TGCGCCAGCAGCAATCCGGGACAGGGCCCTACTTATGGCTACACCTTC
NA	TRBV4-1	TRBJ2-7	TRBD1	CASSPGQGHEQYF	TGCGCCAGCAGCCCGGGACAGGGCCACGAGCAGTACTTC
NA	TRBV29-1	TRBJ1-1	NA	CSVERTEAFF	TGCAGCGTTGAAAGGACTGAAGCTTTCTTT
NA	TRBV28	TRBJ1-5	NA	CASSFGPISNQPQHF	TGTGCCAGCAGTTTCGGACCGATAAGCAATCAGCCCCAGCATTTT
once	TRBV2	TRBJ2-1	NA	CASSDDGQSYNEQFF	TGTGCCAGCAGTGATGACGGGCAGTCCTACAATGAGCAGTTCTTC
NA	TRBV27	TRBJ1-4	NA	CASSLRADPTNEKLFF	TGTGCCAGCAGTTTAAGGGCCGATCCTACTAATGAAAAACTGTTTTTT
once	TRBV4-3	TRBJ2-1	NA	CASSQDVQGNGQFF	TGCGCCAGCAGCCAAGACGTCCAGGGGAATGGGCAGTTCTTC
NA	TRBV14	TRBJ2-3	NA	CASSPGSTTQYF	TGTGCCAGCAGCCCGGGTAGTACAACGCAGTATTTT
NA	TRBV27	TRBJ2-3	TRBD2	CASSPLSGTGIDTQYF	TGTGCCAGCAGCCCATTAAGCGGGACGGGGATAGATACGCAGTATTTT
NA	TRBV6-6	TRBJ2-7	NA	CASSYSGQGHEQYF	TGTGCCAGCAGTTACTCAGGGCAGGGGCACGAGCAGTACTTC
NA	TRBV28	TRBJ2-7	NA	CASSLQGYSYEQYF	TGTGCCAGCTCATTACAGGGTTACTCCTACGAGCAGTACTTC
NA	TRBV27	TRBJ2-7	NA	CASSFGQGPFGEQYF	TGTGCCAGCAGTTTCGGGCAGGGGCCTTTTGGCGAGCAGTACTTC
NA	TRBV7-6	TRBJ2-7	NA	CASSLASRELSEQYF	TGTGCCAGCAGCTTAGCGAGTAGGGAGTTATCCGAGCAGTACTTC
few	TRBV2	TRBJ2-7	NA	CASTSGTYEQYF	TGTGCCAGCACGTCCGGGACCTACGAGCAGTACTTC
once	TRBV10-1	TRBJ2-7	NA	CASSESPSYEQYF	TGCGCCAGCAGTGAGTCACCCTCCTACGAGCAGTACTTC
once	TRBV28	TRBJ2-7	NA	CASSLTGSSYEQYF	TGTGCCAGCAGCCTTACAGGGAGCTCCTACGAGCAGTACTTC
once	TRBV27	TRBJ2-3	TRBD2	CASSLLLATDTQYF	TGTGCCAGCAGTCTCCTACTAGCGACGGATACGCAGTATTTT
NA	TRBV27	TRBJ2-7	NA	CASFYGSTYEQYF	TGTGCCAGCTTCTACGGGTCTACCTACGAGCAGTACTTC
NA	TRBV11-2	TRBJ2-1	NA	CASSSENEQFF	TGTGCCAGCAGCTCGGAGAATGAGCAGTTCTTC
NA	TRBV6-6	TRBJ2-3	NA	CASKDTSTDTQYF	TGTGCCAGCAAGGACACCTCCACAGATACGCAGTATTTT
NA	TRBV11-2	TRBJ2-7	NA	CASSLEDRPYEQYF	TGTGCCAGCAGCTTAGAGGACAGACCCTACGAGCAGTACTTC
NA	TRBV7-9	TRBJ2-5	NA	CASSLALTETQYF	TGTGCCAGCTCCCTCGCCCTTACAGAGACCCAGTACTTC
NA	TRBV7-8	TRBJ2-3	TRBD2	CASSLWPSGGNEDF	TGTGCCAGCAGCTTATGGCCCAGCGGGGGTAACGAGGATTTT
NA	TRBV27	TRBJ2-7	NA	CASSGVSSYEQYF	TGTGCCAGCAGTGGGGTGAGCTCCTACGAGCAGTACTTC
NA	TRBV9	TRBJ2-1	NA	CASSPAWSHNEQFF	TGTGCCAGCAGCCCAGCGTGGTCCCACAATGAGCAGTTCTTC
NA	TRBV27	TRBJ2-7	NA	CASSLKGTSSYEQYF	TGTGCCAGCAGTTTAAAGGGGACAAGCTCCTACGAGCAGTACTTC
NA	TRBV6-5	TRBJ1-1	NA	CASNLGGGFTEAFF	TGTGCCAGCAACCTCGGGGGGGGGTTCACTGAAGCTTTCTTT
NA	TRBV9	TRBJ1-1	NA	CASSPLQGSNTEAFF	TGTGCCAGCAGCCCCCTGCAGGGATCGAACACTGAAGCTTTCTTT
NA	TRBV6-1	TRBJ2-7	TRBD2	CASSELAGGSYEQYF	TGTGCCAGCAGTGAACTGGCGGGAGGATCCTACGAGCAGTACTTC
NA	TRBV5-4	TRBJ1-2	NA	CASSLKDIGHYGYTF	TGTGCCAGCAGCTTGAAGGATATAGGTCACTATGGCTACACCTTC